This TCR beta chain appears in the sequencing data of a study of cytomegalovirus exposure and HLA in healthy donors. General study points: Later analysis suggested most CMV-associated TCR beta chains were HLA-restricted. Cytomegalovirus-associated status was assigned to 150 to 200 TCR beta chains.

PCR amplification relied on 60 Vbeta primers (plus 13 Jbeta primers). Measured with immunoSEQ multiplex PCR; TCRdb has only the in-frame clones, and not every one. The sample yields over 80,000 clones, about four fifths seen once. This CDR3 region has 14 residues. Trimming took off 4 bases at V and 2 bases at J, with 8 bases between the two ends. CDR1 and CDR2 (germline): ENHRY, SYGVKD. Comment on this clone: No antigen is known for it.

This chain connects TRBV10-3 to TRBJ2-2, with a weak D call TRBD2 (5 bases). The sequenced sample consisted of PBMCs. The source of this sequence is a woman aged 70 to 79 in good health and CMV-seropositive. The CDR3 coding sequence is TGTGCCATCAGTGTCGGGGAAAACACCGGGGAGCTGTTTTTT. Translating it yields CAISVGENTGELFF.